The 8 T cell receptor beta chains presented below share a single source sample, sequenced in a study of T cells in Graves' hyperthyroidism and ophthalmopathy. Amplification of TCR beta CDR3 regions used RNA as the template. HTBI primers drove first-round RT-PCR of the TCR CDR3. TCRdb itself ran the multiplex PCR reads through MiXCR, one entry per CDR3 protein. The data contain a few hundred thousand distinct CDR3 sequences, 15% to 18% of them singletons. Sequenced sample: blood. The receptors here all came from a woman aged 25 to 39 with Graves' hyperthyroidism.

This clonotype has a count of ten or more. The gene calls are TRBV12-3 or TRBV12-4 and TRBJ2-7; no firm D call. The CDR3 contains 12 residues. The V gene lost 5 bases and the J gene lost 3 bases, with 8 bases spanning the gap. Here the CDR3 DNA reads TGTGCCAGCAGTCTACACATCTACGAGCAGTACTTC. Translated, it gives CASSLHIYEQYF.

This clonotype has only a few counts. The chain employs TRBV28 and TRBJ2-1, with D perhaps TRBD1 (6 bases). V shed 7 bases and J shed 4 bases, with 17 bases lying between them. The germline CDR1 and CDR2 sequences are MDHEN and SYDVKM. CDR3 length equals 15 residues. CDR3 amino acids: CASNVPGTHYNEQFF. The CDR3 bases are TGTGCCAGCAATGTACCCGGGACACATTACAATGAGCAGTTCTTC.

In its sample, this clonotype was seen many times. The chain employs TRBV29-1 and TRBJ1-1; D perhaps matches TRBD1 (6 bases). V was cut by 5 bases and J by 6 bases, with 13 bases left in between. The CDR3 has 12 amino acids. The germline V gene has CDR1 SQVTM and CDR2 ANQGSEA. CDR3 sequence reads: CSVNRAHAEAFF. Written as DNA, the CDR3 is TGCAGCGTTAACAGGGCGCACGCTGAAGCTTTCTTT.

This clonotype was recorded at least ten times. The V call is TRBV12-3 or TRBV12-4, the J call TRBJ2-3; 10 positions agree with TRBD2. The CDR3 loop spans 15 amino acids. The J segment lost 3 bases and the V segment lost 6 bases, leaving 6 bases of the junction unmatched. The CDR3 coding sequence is TGTGCCAGCAGCCATAGCGGGAGGACGACAGATACGCAGTATTTT. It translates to CASSHSGRTTDTQYF.

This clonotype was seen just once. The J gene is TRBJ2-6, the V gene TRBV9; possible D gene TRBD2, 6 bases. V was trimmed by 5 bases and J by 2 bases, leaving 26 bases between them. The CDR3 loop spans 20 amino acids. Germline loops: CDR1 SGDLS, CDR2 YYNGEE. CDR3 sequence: CASSSGLAGPPAPGANVLTF. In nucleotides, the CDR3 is TGTGCCAGCAGTTCAGGGCTGGCGGGACCCCCAGCCCCTGGGGCCAACGTCCTGACTTTC.

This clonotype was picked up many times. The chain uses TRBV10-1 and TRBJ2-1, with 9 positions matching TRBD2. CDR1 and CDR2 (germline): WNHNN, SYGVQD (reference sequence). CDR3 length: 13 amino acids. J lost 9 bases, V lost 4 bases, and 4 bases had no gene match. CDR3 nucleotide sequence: TGCGCCAGCAGTGGCGGGAGGGCCGGTGAGCAGTTCTTC. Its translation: CASSGGRAGEQFF.

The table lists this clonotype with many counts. The CDR3 sequence is CASSATVGGTEAFF. The CDR3 DNA reads as TGTGCCAGCAGTGCGACGGTCGGAGGGACTGAAGCTTTCTTT. The chain joins TRBV12-3 or TRBV12-4 to TRBJ1-1, with D uncertain. V lost 5 bases to trimming and J lost 5 bases, with 15 bases between them. This CDR3 is 14 amino acids long.

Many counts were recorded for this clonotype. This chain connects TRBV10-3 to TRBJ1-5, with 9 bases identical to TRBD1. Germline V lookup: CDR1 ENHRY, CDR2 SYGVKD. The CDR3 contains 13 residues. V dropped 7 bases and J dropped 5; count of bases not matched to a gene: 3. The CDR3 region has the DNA TGTGCCATCACTGGGGACAGGGATCAGCCCCAGCATTTT. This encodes CAITGDRDQPQHF.